The next 15 T cell receptor beta chains were all read from a single sample in a study of Ad26.COV2.S vaccination and SARS-CoV-2 variants. Method: immunoSEQ multiplex PCR; TCRdb's copy keeps in-frame clones and lacks some. The data show about 680,000 clones, roughly 90% seen once. Described treatment: about 20 received Ad26.COV2.S at low or high dose, single or two shots; five or six received placebo; per-sample allocation not given. Each sample was drawn 63 days after the first injection (of vaccine or placebo). Here the sequenced sample was peripheral blood, taken in a trial of Ad26.COV2.S vaccine versus placebo. These receptors were obtained from a person between 18 and 65 years old who received the Ad26.COV2.S COVID-19 vaccine or a placebo.

As regards this clone: It differs at one base from a far larger clone, so likely a read error. The chain combines TRBV7-2 with TRBJ1-5; 10 bases match TRBD1. The V gene end was trimmed by 5 bases and the J gene end by 6 bases; junction bases not matched to a gene: 1. Germline lookup yields CDR1 SGHTA and CDR2 FQGNSA. The CDR3 loop spans 13 amino acids. CDR3 sequence: CASSRQGAQPQHF. The CDR3 region has the DNA TGTGCCAGCAGCCGACAGGGGGCTCAGCCCCAGCATTTT. Supplemented by reference TRBV7-2 and TRBJ1-5, the full variable domain reads GAGVSQSPSNKVTEKGKDVELRCDPISGHTALYWYRQSLGQGLEFLIYFQGNSAPDKSGLPSDRFSAERTGGSVSTLTIQRTQQEDSAVYLCASSRQGAQPQHFGDGTRLSIL.

This chain links TRBV19 with TRBJ2-7; TRBD2 might be the D (6 bases). The CDR3 is 12 residues long. V was pared by 5 bases and J by 9 bases, with 14 bases between. Per germline, CDR1 LNHDA and CDR2 SQIVND (reference sequence). The CDR3: CASSQGRGGQYF. The CDR3 DNA follows: TGTGCCAGTAGTCAAGGACGGGGAGGGCAGTACTTC. Variable domain in full (rest from reference TRBV19 and TRBJ2-7): DGGITQSPKYLFRKEGQNVTLSCEQNLNHDAMYWYRQDPGQGLRLIYYSQIVNDFQKGDIAEGYSVSREKKESFPLTVTSAQKNPTAFYLCASSQGRGGQYFGPGTRLTVT.

The rearrangement joins TRBV3-1 (or the pseudogene TRBV3-2) to TRBJ1-6; 8 bases match TRBD1. J lost 6 bases, V lost 0 bases, and 1 base had no gene match. CDR1 is LGHDT, CDR2 YNNKEL, per germline (reference sequence). The CDR3 runs to 15 residues. The CDR3 region has the DNA TGTGCCAGCAGCCAAGAAGGGACAGGTAATTCACCCCTCCACTTT. Its protein is CASSQEGTGNSPLHF.

The rearrangement uses TRBV5-4 and TRBJ2-7; perhaps D is TRBD1 or TRBD2 (6 bases each). CDR3 length: 14 amino acids. V lost 0 bases to trimming and J lost 3 bases, with 10 bases between them. Germline V gene data show CDR1 as SGHNT and CDR2 as YYREEE (reference sequence). The CDR3 sequence is CASSLGGAFYEQYF. DNA of the CDR3: TGTGCCAGCAGCTTGGGGGGGGCCTTCTACGAGCAGTACTTC.

The chain has TRBV18 and TRBJ1-5, with 7 bases lining up with TRBD1. Germline values: CDR1 KGHSH, CDR2 LQKENI. This CDR3 comprises 14 residues. The V segment lost 5 bases and the J segment 6 bases; nucleotides outside the gene matches: 7. CDR3 residues: CASSGTERSQPQHF. The CDR3 DNA is TGTGCCAGCTCAGGGACAGAGAGGAGTCAGCCCCAGCATTTT.

The V call is TRBV7-2, the J call TRBJ2-7; 10 bases map to TRBD2. Germline V CDR1 and CDR2: SGHTA, FQGNSA. This CDR3 is 16 amino acids long. With 2 bases clipped from V and 2 bases from J, the junction kept 6 bases outside the gene matches. The CDR3, as DNA: TGTGCCAGCAGCTTACTCCCCACTAGCGGGGCCTACGAGCAGTACTTC. Encoded protein: CASSLLPTSGAYEQYF.

The gene calls are TRBV9 and TRBJ2-6; D gene unclear. CDR3 length: 15 amino acids. The V end lost 6 bases, the J end lost 0 bases, and 10 bases lay between the germline ends. The V gene's germline CDR1 is SGDLS and CDR2 YYNGEE. CDR3 in DNA: TGTGCCAGCACAAGGTGGGACTCTGGGGCCAACGTCCTGACTTTC. Protein sequence: CASTRWDSGANVLTF.

The V and J genes are TRBV6-2 or TRBV6-3 and TRBJ1-1, with D unclear. V gave up 5 bases and J gave up 5 bases, with 12 bases separating them. This CDR3 comprises 13 residues. Germline V lookup: CDR1 MNHEY, CDR2 SVGEGT. Here the CDR3 reads CASSPSGITEAFF. CDR3 DNA: TGTGCCAGCAGTCCCTCGGGGATTACTGAAGCTTTCTTT.

Of note for this clone: Other DNA sequences in this specimen translate into the identical CDR3. This chain uses TRBV7-9 with TRBJ1-6; D is ambiguous. CDR3 size: 16 residues. The germline V gene has CDR1 SEHNR and CDR2 FQNEAQ (reference sequence). Trimming took 4 bases from V and 0 from J, leaving 10 bases between them. CDR3 residues: CASSSTASSYNSPLHF. The CDR3 DNA follows: TGTGCCAGCAGCTCGACGGCAAGCTCCTATAATTCACCCCTCCACTTT.

V usage is TRBV25-1 and J usage is TRBJ1-2; the match to TRBD1 covers 9 bases. V shed 8 bases and J 3 bases; nucleotides not matched to a gene: 10. CDR3 length: 15 amino acids. Germline CDR1 and CDR2: MGHDK and SYGVNS. DNA for the CDR3: TGTGCCAGCTCCTACCCGGGACAGGGCGACTATGGCTACACCTTC. It translates to CASSYPGQGDYGYTF.

This chain links TRBV5-1 with TRBJ1-2, with D perhaps TRBD1 (5 bases). Germline CDR1 reads SGHRS; CDR2 reads YFSETQ. The CDR3 is 15 amino acids. V was trimmed by 3 bases and J by 6 bases, leaving 18 bases between them. CDR3 region: CASSSPRGGADGYTF. For the CDR3, the DNA is TGCGCCAGCAGCTCACCCCGGGGAGGGGCGGATGGCTACACCTTC.

The chain carries TRBV28 and TRBJ1-2; tentatively, D is TRBD1 (5 bases). This CDR3 is 13 amino acids long. The V end lost 8 bases, the J end lost 4 bases, and 14 bases lay between the germline ends. Germline V gene sequence: CDR1 MDHEN, CDR2 SYDVKM. The CDR3 loop is CASFGGRLYGYTF. In DNA, the CDR3 is TGTGCCAGCTTTGGGGGAAGGCTCTATGGCTACACCTTC.

The rearrangement links TRBV5-1 to TRBJ2-7; D perhaps matches TRBD1 (6 bases). V lost 5 bases and J 2 bases, leaving 14 bases between the germline ends. Germline V gene sequence: CDR1 SGHRS, CDR2 YFSETQ. The CDR3 length is 14 residues. In DNA, the CDR3 is TGCGCCAGCAGGTCGACAGGAGGAACCTACGAGCAGTACTTC. Translation gives CASRSTGGTYEQYF.

The CDR3, as DNA: TGTGCCAGCACTGGGGGCCTTGGCTACACCTTC. Its translation is CASTGGLGYTF. The rearrangement links TRBV6-5 to TRBJ1-2, with D tentatively TRBD1 (6 bases). The CDR3 has 11 amino acids. Germline V gene lookup returns CDR1 MNHEY and CDR2 SVGAGI. The germline V and J ends were trimmed by 7 bases and 7 bases, with 10 bases remaining between them.

CDR3 protein: CSAGPSGNTIYF. Here the CDR3 DNA reads TGCAGCGCAGGGCCCTCTGGAAACACCATATATTTT. The chain uses TRBV29-1 and TRBJ1-3, with TRBD1 as a possible D gene (5 bases). V was trimmed by 7 bases and J by 0 bases, leaving 7 bases between them. The V gene's germline CDR1 is SQVTM and CDR2 ANQGSEA. The CDR3 consists of 12 residues.